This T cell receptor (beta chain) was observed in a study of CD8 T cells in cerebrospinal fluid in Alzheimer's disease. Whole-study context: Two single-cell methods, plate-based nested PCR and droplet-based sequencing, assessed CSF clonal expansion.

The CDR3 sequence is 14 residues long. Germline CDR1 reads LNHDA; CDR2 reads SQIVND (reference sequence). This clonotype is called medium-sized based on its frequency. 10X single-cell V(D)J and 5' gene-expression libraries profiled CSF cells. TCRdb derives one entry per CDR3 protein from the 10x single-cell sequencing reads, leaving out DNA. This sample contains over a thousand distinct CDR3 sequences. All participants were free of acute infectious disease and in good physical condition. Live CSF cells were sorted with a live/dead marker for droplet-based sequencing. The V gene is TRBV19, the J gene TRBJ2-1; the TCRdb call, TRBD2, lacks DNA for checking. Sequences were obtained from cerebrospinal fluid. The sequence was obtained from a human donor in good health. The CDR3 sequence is CASSMGDGPNEQFF.